The 3 T cell receptor beta chains below all came from one sample that was sequenced in a study of persistence of HIV-infected CD4 T cells. Their recognized antigens are unknown. Cells were stimulated with CMV-infected fibroblast lysates at roughly 9.1 ug/mL. CD40L/CD69 double-negative CD45RO-high memory CD4+ T cells were collected. This was the immunoSEQ version 4 assay in survey mode. Sequencing used immunoSEQ multiplex PCR; TCRdb keeps in-frame clones, though not all of them. The sample includes about 48,000 clones, around 80% of them seen just once. Material: CD4+ T cells sorted from PBMCs after approximately 19-hour stimulation, obtained from a patient who received antiretroviral therapy. The receptors derive from an adult man with HIV who was CMV-seropositive.

The J gene is TRBJ2-1, the V gene TRBV25-1; D may be TRBD2 (5 bases). The germline V and J ends were trimmed by 0 bases and 0 bases, with 9 bases remaining between them. Per the germline V gene, CDR1 is MGHDK and CDR2 is SYGVNS. CDR3 size: 16 residues. Written as DNA, the CDR3 is TGTGCCAGCAGTGAATATAGGCGGGCCTCCTACAATGAGCAGTTCTTC. The encoded protein is CASSEYRRASYNEQFF.

V is TRBV19 and J is TRBJ1-1; D gene ambiguous. Trimming left V 3 bases short and J 5 bases short, with 10 bases between. The CDR3 is made up of 13 amino acids. Germline V gene data show CDR1 as LNHDA and CDR2 as SQIVND (reference sequence). This CDR3 reads CASSMRARTEAFF. The CDR3 nucleotides read TGTGCCAGTAGTATGAGGGCACGTACTGAAGCTTTCTTT.

J is TRBJ1-3 and V is TRBV9, with D possibly TRBD1 on 5 matching bases. This CDR3 has 15 amino acids. The V gene lost 6 bases and the J gene lost 4 bases, with 17 bases spanning the gap. Germline V gene sequence: CDR1 SGDLS, CDR2 YYNGEE. CDR3 sequence reads: CASMVGPNWGNTIYF. The CDR3 nucleotides read TGTGCCAGCATGGTGGGGCCCAATTGGGGAAACACCATATATTTT. The variable domain in full, completed from reference TRBV9 and TRBJ1-3, reads DSGVTQTPKHLITATGQRVTLRCSPRSGDLSVYWYQQSLDQGLQFLIQYYNGEERAKGNILERFSAQQFPDLHSELNLSSLELGDSALYFCASMVGPNWGNTIYFGEGSWLTVV.